The source of this TCR beta chain is a study of T-cell reconstitution after alpha-beta-depleted transplantation in children. Unique molecular identifiers were incorporated into the prepared TCRbeta library. TCRdb itself ran the PCR reads through MiXCR, one entry per CDR3 protein. Of some 600,000 distinct CDR3 sequences listed, 10% to 15% are singletons. Germline V CDR1 and CDR2: MDHEN, SYDVKM. The trim removed 4 bases at V and 2 bases at J, leaving 5 bases unmatched. CDR3 length: 15 residues. The sample in question was PBMCs, mostly from graft donor cells, obtained 360 days after TCRalphabeta/CD19-depleted stem cell transplant. The chain links TRBV28 to TRBJ2-3, with 8 bases aligning to TRBD2. The receptor was isolated from a male patient younger than 18 who had a stem cell transplant for acute myeloid leukemia, so the T cells may come from the graft donor. The CDR3 spells CASSSTGGVTDTQYF. CDR3 in DNA: TGTGCCAGCAGTTCTACGGGGGGGGTCACAGATACGCAGTATTTT.